These 30 T cell receptor beta chains were all obtained from the same sample, sequenced in a study of PD-L1 blockade in urothelial cancer. Generated by immunoSEQ multiplex PCR, the TCRdb table keeps only in-frame clones and is missing some. The sample yields about 110,000 clones, about 85% seen once. The specimen was PBMCs, collected around atezolizumab (anti-PD-L1) treatment. The origin of the receptors is a man aged 50-60 years with urothelial cancer.

This clone qualifies as medium-sized. The rearrangement joins TRBV6-1 to TRBJ1-5; D unresolved. Germline V gives CDR1 MNHNS, CDR2 SASEGT. Trimming removed 3 bases at V and 3 bases at J, with 18 bases between. The CDR3 covers 17 residues. DNA of the CDR3: TGTGCCAGCAGTGACAAGATCTCCACAGCTACCAATCAGCCCCAGCATTTT. Translating it yields CASSDKISTATNQPQHF.

V gene TRBV6-5 combines with J gene TRBJ2-7, with 11 bases aligning to TRBD1. V was pared by 8 bases and J by 4 bases, with 7 bases of the junction left unmatched. The germline V gene encodes CDR1 MNHEY and CDR2 SVGAGI. The CDR3 runs 14 residues. For the CDR3, the DNA is TGTGCCAGCCGCGGGGGGACAGGGGGTTACGAGCAGTACTTC. Translation gives CASRGGTGGYEQYF.

This clone was seen a handful of times. The V gene is TRBV20-1, the J gene TRBJ1-2; 9 bases are a match to TRBD1. Looked up from germline, CDR1 is DFQATT and CDR2 is SNEGSKA (reference sequence). The J segment lost 6 bases and the V segment lost 5 bases, leaving 1 base of the junction unmatched. CDR3 length: 11 residues. The CDR3 here is CSAWDRDGYTF. The DNA for the CDR3 is TGCAGTGCTTGGGACAGGGATGGCTACACCTTC.

V is TRBV5-1 and J is TRBJ1-6; D remains unclear. V was clipped by 2 bases and J by 0 bases, with 6 bases between them. This CDR3 is built from 15 residues. Per germline, CDR1 SGHRS and CDR2 YFSETQ. The CDR3 region is CASSLQSSYNSPLHF. The DNA of the CDR3 is TGCGCCAGCAGCTTACAGAGCTCCTATAATTCACCCCTCCACTTT.

The chain recombines TRBV19 with TRBJ2-1; 9 nucleotides line up with TRBD2. Trimming at V came to 7 bases and at J to 2 bases, leaving 6 bases not matched to a gene. CDR1 and CDR2 from the germline V gene are LNHDA and SQIVND (reference sequence). This CDR3 has 15 residues. CDR3 in amino acids: CASIGGRGPYNEQFF. The CDR3 nucleotides read TGTGCCAGTATTGGCGGGAGGGGTCCCTACAATGAGCAGTTCTTC.

The rearrangement links TRBV25-1 to TRBJ2-1, with 8 bases aligning to TRBD2. CDR1 and CDR2 from the germline V gene are MGHDK and SYGVNS. The CDR3 is made up of 14 amino acids. The junction had 10 bases not matched to a gene; V was cut back by 4 bases and J by 11 bases. This CDR3 is CASSAVGSGTKQFF. CDR3 sequence (DNA): TGTGCCAGCAGTGCAGTCGGTAGCGGGACGAAGCAGTTCTTC.

V gene TRBV7-8 combines with J gene TRBJ2-3, with 7 nucleotides matching TRBD2. The length of the CDR3 is 15 residues. The V segment lost 4 bases and the J segment 3 bases; nucleotides outside the gene matches: 7. The germline V gene encodes CDR1 SGHVS and CDR2 FQNEAQ. CDR3 sequence reads: CASSWGTTLTDTQYF. CDR3 in DNA: TGTGCCAGCAGCTGGGGGACTACCTTAACAGATACGCAGTATTTT.

The V and J genes are TRBV6-5 and TRBJ2-7; D unresolved. Trimming left V 5 bases short and J 9 bases short, with 11 bases between. Germline CDR1 MNHEY, CDR2 SVGAGI. This CDR3 is 11 amino acids long. The CDR3 nucleotides are TGTGCCAGCAGTCTGCCTCCCGGGCAGTACTTC. It codes for CASSLPPGQYF.

The gene calls are TRBV5-8 and TRBJ2-1; 9 nucleotides line up with TRBD2. V trimming: 2 bases; J trimming: 4 bases; junction bases outside the gene matches: 4. The CDR3 loop spans 15 amino acids. Looked up from germline, CDR1 is SGHTS and CDR2 is YDEGEE. The CDR3: CASSLYLAGYNEQFF. CDR3 coding DNA: TGTGCCAGCAGCTTATACCTAGCGGGATACAATGAGCAGTTCTTC.

Comment on this clone: The germline gene is not matched at one end of the junction; a read error may be the cause. V is TRBV6-1 and J is TRBJ2-1; tentatively, D is TRBD1 (5 bases). The CDR3 totals 12 residues. CDR1 is MNHNS, CDR2 SASEGT, per germline. CDR3 nucleotide sequence: TGTGCCAGCAGTGAAAGAAGCCCGGACAAAATCTTC. This gives the protein CASSERSPDKIF.

The chain is built from TRBV6-6 and TRBJ1-3, with unresolved D. The V end was cut by 10 bases, the J end by 4 bases, with 17 bases between. The CDR3 is 14 residues long. Germline V lookup: CDR1 MNHNY, CDR2 SVGAGI (reference sequence). The chain's CDR3 is CATIRGLTGNTIYF. The CDR3 bases are TGTGCCACCATCCGCGGCCTGACGGGAAACACCATATATTTT.

The V and J genes are TRBV5-1 and TRBJ2-5; the match to TRBD2 covers 10 bases. Germline V gene lookup returns CDR1 SGHRS and CDR2 YFSETQ. This CDR3 contains 15 residues. J lost 6 bases, V lost 0 bases, and 5 bases had no gene match. The CDR3 region has the DNA TGCGCCAGCAGCTTGGTGGCTAGCGGGAGACAGACCCAGTACTTC. It yields the protein CASSLVASGRQTQYF.

The rearrangement links TRBV6-5 to TRBJ1-6, with 7 bases lining up with TRBD1. V gave up 6 bases and J gave up 6 bases; unmatched junction bases: 2. Germline CDR1 is MNHEY and CDR2 is SVGAGI. The CDR3 totals 13 residues. DNA of the CDR3: TGTGCCAGCAGAACAGGGGCTAATTCACCCCTCCACTTT. Translation: CASRTGANSPLHF.

DNA of the CDR3: TGCGCCAGTCAGGACAGGAATGTTCAGCCCCAGCATTTT. Its translation is CASQDRNVQPQHF. This chain uses TRBV10-2 with TRBJ1-5, with 7 positions matching TRBD1. With 9 bases clipped from V and 6 bases from J, the junction kept 8 bases outside the gene matches. This CDR3 is 13 amino acids long. Per the germline V gene, CDR1 is WSHSY and CDR2 is SAAADI.

V usage is TRBV7-9 and J usage is TRBJ2-5; 10 positions match TRBD2. The trim removed 5 bases at V and 5 bases at J, leaving 8 bases unmatched. The CDR3 sequence is 15 residues long. The germline V gene encodes CDR1 SEHNR and CDR2 FQNEAQ (reference sequence). CDR3 region: CASSESGRAEETQYF. In DNA, the CDR3 is TGTGCCAGCAGCGAAAGCGGGAGGGCCGAGGAGACCCAGTACTTC. The entire variable domain, with the rest obtained from reference TRBV7-9 and TRBJ2-5, is as follows: DTGVSQNPRHKITKRGQNVTFRCDPISEHNRLYWYRQTLGQGPEFLTYFQNEAQLEKSRLLSDRFSAERPKGSFSTLEIQRTEQGDSAMYLCASSESGRAEETQYFGPGTRLLVL.

This clone was detected only a few times. The chain links TRBV6-1 to TRBJ2-2; 7 bases are a match to TRBD2. CDR1 MNHNS and CDR2 SASEGT come from the germline V gene. The CDR3 loop spans 15 amino acids. Trimming removed 5 bases from V and 2 bases from J; junction bases left unmatched: 5. CDR3 DNA: TGTGCCAGCAGTCGGGCTAGCGGCAACACCGGGGAGCTGTTTTTT. Amino acids: CASSRASGNTGELFF.

This chain's CDR3 is CASSFDFREGGETQYF. The CDR3 DNA reads TGTGCCAGCAGCTTCGACTTCAGGGAGGGGGGAGAGACCCAGTACTTC. The chain joins TRBV5-6 to TRBJ2-5, with D perhaps matching TRBD2 (7 bases). There are 16 residues in the CDR3. V dropped 2 bases and J dropped 4 bases, with 18 bases sitting between them. The germline V gene has CDR1 SGHDT and CDR2 YYEEEE.

This chain joins TRBV7-2 and TRBJ2-7; TRBD2 matches 7 bases. From germline, CDR1 is SGHTA and CDR2 FQGNSA. The CDR3 extends over 14 amino acids. J gave up 3 bases and V 3 bases, and 5 bases lay outside the gene matches. CDR3 nucleotide sequence: TGTGCCAGCAGCTTCACTCTAGCGGACTACGAGCAGTACTTC. It yields the protein CASSFTLADYEQYF.

CDR3 coding DNA: TGTGCCAGCAGCGACCGTCGGGCAGGGGTAGCTGGGGCCAACGTCCTGACTTTC. Residues: CASSDRRAGVAGANVLTF. The gene calls are TRBV11-2 and TRBJ2-6; D is possibly TRBD1 (6 bases). The CDR3 is made up of 18 amino acids. CDR1 and CDR2 from the germline V gene are SGHAT and FQNNGV. The V end was cut by 5 bases, the J end by 2 bases, with 19 bases between.

V and J are TRBV5-1 and TRBJ2-7, with a tentative D call TRBD2 (5 bases). Germline CDR1 is SGHRS and CDR2 is YFSETQ. V shed 4 bases and J shed 0 bases, with 20 bases lying between them. The CDR3 loop spans 17 amino acids. CDR3 region: CASSQLTPIGSSYEQYF. CDR3 bases: TGCGCCAGCAGCCAACTGACTCCTATAGGGAGCTCCTACGAGCAGTACTTC.

This chain connects TRBV6-6 to TRBJ2-2; D remains ambiguous. Trimming took off 7 bases at V and 8 bases at J, with 11 bases between the two ends. This CDR3 is 12 amino acids long. Germline CDR1 is MNHNY and CDR2 is SVGAGI (reference sequence). CDR3 nucleotides: TGTGCCAGCACCTACTACCAGGGGGAGCTGTTTTTT. This encodes CASTYYQGELFF.

The chain has TRBV6-5 and TRBJ1-1; tentatively, D is TRBD1 (5 bases). Trimming removed 4 bases from V and 5 bases from J, with 14 bases in between. CDR3 size: 14 residues. Germline V lookup: CDR1 MNHEY, CDR2 SVGAGI. CDR3 residues: CASSSLDSRTEAFF. The CDR3 coding sequence is TGTGCCAGCAGTTCCCTAGACAGTAGAACTGAAGCTTTCTTT.

V and J are TRBV7-9 and TRBJ2-5, with 8 bases identical to TRBD2. V lost 5 bases, J lost 1 base, and 6 bases stayed unmatched. CDR3 size: 15 residues. The germline gives CDR1 SEHNR, CDR2 FQNEAQ (reference sequence). The CDR3 DNA is TGTGCCAGCAGCCCACGGACTAGCCCCCAAGAGACCCAGTACTTC. Protein sequence: CASSPRTSPQETQYF.

The chain joins TRBV28 to TRBJ1-6; unclear D gene. Trimming shortened V by 7 bases and J by 10 bases, and 20 bases separated the two germline ends. Per the germline V gene, CDR1 is MDHEN and CDR2 is SYDVKM. The CDR3 spans 15 residues. The CDR3 DNA sequence: TGTGCCAGCATCCTAAAGAGAGGGTGGTCGTCACCCCTCCACTTT. It translates to CASILKRGWSSPLHF.

The V and J genes are TRBV5-1 and TRBJ2-3; 12 nucleotides align to TRBD2. Trimming cost V 3 bases and J 8 bases; bases outside gene matches: 10. Germline values: CDR1 SGHRS, CDR2 YFSETQ. The CDR3 covers 16 residues. CDR3 nucleotides: TGCGCCAGCAGCTCGACTAGCGGGAGCCTTCTAGGTACGCAGTATTTT. It codes for CASSSTSGSLLGTQYF.

This clone was observed a handful of times. The CDR3, as DNA: TGTGCCAGCAGTTCGTTAAATTCACCCCTCCACTTT. Translating gives CASSSLNSPLHF. This chain joins TRBV6-5 and TRBJ1-6, with unresolved D. The CDR3 loop spans 12 amino acids. V lost 4 bases, J lost 7 bases, and 5 bases lay in between. In germline, CDR1 is MNHEY, CDR2 SVGAGI.

The V call is TRBV30, the J call TRBJ2-2; possible D gene TRBD1, 5 bases. Deletions cut 1 base from V and 7 bases from J, with 10 bases between. The CDR3 consists of 13 residues. CDR1 and CDR2 from the germline V gene are GTSNPN and SVGIG (reference sequence). The CDR3 protein is CAWSEGPGGELFF. DNA of the CDR3: TGTGCCTGGAGTGAGGGGCCGGGCGGGGAGCTGTTTTTT.

CDR3 loop: CASRKVAGGHYEQYF. The DNA of the CDR3 is TGTGCCAGCAGAAAAGTAGCGGGAGGACACTACGAGCAGTACTTC. This chain uses TRBV27 with TRBJ2-7, with 10 nucleotides matching TRBD2. The CDR3 has 15 residues. V trimming: 6 bases; J trimming: 3 bases; junction bases outside the gene matches: 8. Germline V gene sequence: CDR1 MNHEY, CDR2 SMNVEV (reference sequence).

The chain has TRBV28 and TRBJ2-1; 7 nucleotides match TRBD2. Germline assignment: CDR1 MDHEN and CDR2 SYDVKM. The CDR3 consists of 13 residues. The V and J ends lost 10 bases and 3 bases, in that order; junction bases with no gene match: 6. CDR3 nucleotide sequence: TGTGCCACTCTAGCGGCCAACTACAATGAGCAGTTCTTC. Residues: CATLAANYNEQFF.

This sequence joins TRBV4-2 and TRBJ2-3; possible D gene TRBD2, 6 bases. CDR3 length equals 18 residues. The germline V gene encodes CDR1 LGHNA and CDR2 YNFKEQ. V shed 3 bases and J shed 5 bases, with 24 bases lying between them. The chain's CDR3 is CASSQAFLAQGRGDTQYF. CDR3 coding DNA: TGTGCCAGCAGCCAGGCCTTTCTAGCACAAGGGCGGGGAGATACGCAGTATTTT.